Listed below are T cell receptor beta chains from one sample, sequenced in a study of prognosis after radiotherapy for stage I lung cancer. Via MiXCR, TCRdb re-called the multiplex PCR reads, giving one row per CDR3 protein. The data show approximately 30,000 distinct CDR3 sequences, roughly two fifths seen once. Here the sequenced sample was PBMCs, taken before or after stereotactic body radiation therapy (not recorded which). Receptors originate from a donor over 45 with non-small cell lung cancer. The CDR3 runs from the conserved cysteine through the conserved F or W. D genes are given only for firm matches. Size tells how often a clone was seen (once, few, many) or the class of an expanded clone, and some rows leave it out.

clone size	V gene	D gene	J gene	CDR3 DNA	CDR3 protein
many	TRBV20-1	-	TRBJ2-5	TGCAGTGCTAGAGATCTATCTAGCGCCTACGAGACCCAGTACTTC	CSARDLSSAYETQYF
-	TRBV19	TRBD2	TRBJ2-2	TGTGCCAGTAGTTCACCGGGACTAGCGGGAACCGGGGAGCTGTTTTTT	CASSSPGLAGTGELFF
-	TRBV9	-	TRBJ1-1	TGTGCCAGCAGCTCGGGCTTGGGAGGCCGCCGTGAAGCTTTCTTT	CASSSGLGGRREAFF
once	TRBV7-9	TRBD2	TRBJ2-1	TGTGCCAGCAGATTAGCGGGCCAGGGCCGCGAGGATGAGCAGTTCTTC	CASRLAGQGREDEQFF
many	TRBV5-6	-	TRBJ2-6	TGTGCCAGCAGCAGCCTGGGAACTGGGGCCAACGTCCTGACTTTC	CASSSLGTGANVLTF
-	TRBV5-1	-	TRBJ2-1	TGCGCAAGCAGCTTGCACGGGGCTGGGGTGGATGAGCAGTTCTTC	CASSLHGAGVDEQFF
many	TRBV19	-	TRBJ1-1	TGTGCCAGTAGTAGCGGACAGTATATGAACACTGAAGCTTTCTTT	CASSSGQYMNTEAFF
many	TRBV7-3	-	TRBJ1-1	TGTGCCAGCAGCTCGACAGTCAGCACTGAAGCTTTCTTT	CASSSTVSTEAFF
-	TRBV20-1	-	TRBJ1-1	TGCAGTGCTAGGGTAGACGGCAGTGGGAACACTGAAGCTTTCTTT	CSARVDGSGNTEAFF
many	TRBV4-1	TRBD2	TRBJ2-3	TGCGCCAGCAGCTGGACTAGCGGGTCAACAGATACGCAGTATTTT	CASSWTSGSTDTQYF
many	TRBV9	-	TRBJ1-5	TGTGCCAGCAGCGTAGGGACAATTAATCAGCCCCAGCATTTT	CASSVGTINQPQHF
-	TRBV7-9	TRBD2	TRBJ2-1	TGTGCCAGCAGCCCCAGGGCTAGCGGTAGAGGGGAGCAGTTCTTC	CASSPRASGRGEQFF
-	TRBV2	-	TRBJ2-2	TGTGCCAGCAGTGACATTCAGGGAAGGGCCACCGGGGATCTGTTTTTT	CASSDIQGRATGDLFF
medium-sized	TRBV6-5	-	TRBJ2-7	TGTGCCAGCAGTTACTCGAGTACGAGTACCTACGAGCAGTACTTC	CASSYSSTSTYEQYF
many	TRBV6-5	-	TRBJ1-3	TGTGCCAGCAGTTACCGAGGGACGCCGGATTTT	CASSYRGTPDF
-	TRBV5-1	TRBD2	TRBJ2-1	TGCGCCAGCAGCTCCTTGGGGGGGAATGAGCAGTTCTTC	CASSSLGGNEQFF
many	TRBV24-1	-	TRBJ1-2	TGTGCCATCCACATATTCTCGGCAGAAAGCGTCGGTGGCTACACCTTC	CAIHIFSAESVGGYTF